The entry below describes one T cell receptor beta chain. TCRdb independently ran MiXCR on the 5' RACE reads; one entry per CDR3 protein. The sample carries 450,000 to 550,000 distinct CDR3 sequences, roughly 21% recorded once. The data belong to a study of T cells after yellow fever vaccination. This sequence was found in a man younger than 45 who received the YFV17D yellow fever vaccine. This specimen was PBMCs, taken 15 days after the yellow fever booster vaccination.

The CDR3 spells CASSPDRGGGELFF. The CDR3 DNA follows: TGCGCCAGCAGCCCGGACAGGGGTGGCGGGGAGCTGTTTTTT. The chain is built from TRBV5-1 and TRBJ2-2, with TRBD1 matching over 9 bases. The CDR3 runs 14 residues. Unmatched junction bases numbered 5, after V lost 4 bases and J lost 7 bases. Germline values: CDR1 SGHRS, CDR2 YFSETQ.